This TCR beta chain stems from a study of cytomegalovirus exposure and HLA in healthy donors. TCRdb's table, derived via immunoSEQ multiplex PCR, lists solely in-frame clones and lacks some. The sample yields 150,000 to 200,000 clones, just under 85% seen once. This sequence was found in a man aged 25 to 45 in good health and CMV-seropositive. The sample taken for sequencing was PBMCs.

CDR3 sequence (DNA): TGCAGCACGTACAGGGACGCCACTGAAGCTTTCTTT. This gives the protein CSTYRDATEAFF. This chain links TRBV29-1 with TRBJ1-1, with D perhaps TRBD1 (6 bases). Trimming left V 8 bases short and J 4 bases short, with 14 bases between. CDR1 is SQVTM and CDR2 is ANQGSEA in the germline V gene. The CDR3 is made up of 12 amino acids.